Each of the 28 T cell receptor beta chains below was sequenced from the same sample in a study of chemoradiotherapy in HPV16-positive cancers. Measured with immunoSEQ multiplex PCR; TCRdb has only the in-frame clones, and not every one. Of about 5,500 clones listed, under 85% are singletons. This specimen was taken from a patient who underwent chemoradiotherapy. The receptor set was obtained from a human donor with HPV-associated anogenital cancer.

The chain is built from TRBV5-1 and TRBJ2-1; 8 nucleotides match TRBD1. J gave up 2 bases and V 4 bases, and 5 bases lay outside the gene matches. CDR1 and CDR2 (germline): SGHRS, YFSETQ. This CDR3 contains 15 residues. In DNA, the CDR3 is TGCGCCAGCAGCAAAAGACAGGGGCCCTACAATGAGCAGTTCTTC. This codes for CASSKRQGPYNEQFF.

The chain recombines TRBV7-2 with TRBJ2-3; TRBD2 agrees at 9 bases. Germline V gene sequence: CDR1 SGHTA, CDR2 FQGNSA. The junction had 8 bases not matched to a gene; V was cut back by 8 bases and J by 5 bases. This CDR3 region has 14 residues. The CDR3 DNA reads as TGTGCCAGCGGGGCGGGGGGGTCCTTAGATACGCAGTATTTT. Its protein product is CASGAGGSLDTQYF.

The chain couples TRBV5-4 to TRBJ2-4; 7 nucleotides line up with TRBD2. Germline assignment: CDR1 SGHNT and CDR2 YYREEE (reference sequence). This CDR3 is built from 16 residues. The junction had 12 bases not matched to a gene; V was cut back by 0 bases and J by 9 bases. The CDR3 nucleotides read TGTGCCAGCAGCTTGGAATCCAGCGGGATCGGCCGCATTCAGTACTTC. Translating gives CASSLESSGIGRIQYF.

The sample holds one count of this clone. The chain carries TRBV4-1 and TRBJ2-6; the D gene is possibly TRBD1 (5 bases). This CDR3 has 17 residues. Trimming took off 0 bases at V and 7 bases at J, with 16 bases between the two ends. The germline gives CDR1 MGHRA, CDR2 YSYEKL. The CDR3 region is CASSQESSGRPANVLTF. The CDR3 bases are TGCGCCAGCAGCCAAGAATCTTCAGGGCGCCCTGCCAACGTCCTGACTTTC.

This rearrangement joins TRBV21-1 to TRBJ2-7; TRBD2 is taken as the D call from the table, unchecked against the DNA. TRBV21-1 corresponds to a pseudogene. CDR3 length: 14 amino acids. CDR3 loop: CPRDRGTFSYEQYF. DNA of the CDR3: TGTCCAAGGGACCGGGGGACTTTTTCCTACGAGCAGTACTTC.

This clone was counted between two and nine times. The chain uses TRBV7-9 and TRBJ2-3; 9 positions match TRBD2. The V and J ends lost 5 bases and 8 bases, in that order; junction bases with no gene match: 8. This CDR3 is 14 amino acids long. CDR1 SEHNR and CDR2 FQNEAQ come from the germline V gene (reference sequence). This CDR3 reads CASSPASGAGTQYF. The CDR3 nucleotides read TGTGCCAGCAGCCCAGCTAGCGGGGCTGGTACGCAGTATTTT.

This clone was found a few times. This chain uses TRBV19 with TRBJ2-4; D might be TRBD1 (8 bases). Trimming removed 6 bases at V and 7 bases at J, with 19 bases between. This CDR3 region has 15 residues. Germline V gives CDR1 LNHDA, CDR2 SQIVND (reference sequence). The CDR3 bases are TGTGCCAGTAGAGACGGACAGGGAGGGAAGAACATTCAGTACTTC. As protein: CASRDGQGGKNIQYF.

This rearrangement joins TRBV6-1 to TRBJ2-7; D is perhaps TRBD1 (5 bases). This CDR3 has 15 amino acids. From germline, CDR1 is MNHNS and CDR2 SASEGT. Trimming cost V 2 bases and J 6 bases, with 17 bases left between them. The CDR3 DNA reads TGTGCCAGCAGTGAATCGCCAGGGTTGGTCCGCGAGCAGTACTTC. Its protein product is CASSESPGLVREQYF.

The chain recombines TRBV5-1 with TRBJ2-3, with 11 bases identical to TRBD2. Germline V gene data show CDR1 as SGHRS and CDR2 as YFSETQ. The ends lost 1 base at V and 5 bases at J; junction bases unmatched: 3. The CDR3 has 15 amino acids. CDR3 in DNA: TGCGCCAGCAGCTTGACTAGCGGGGGACGAGATACGCAGTATTTT. Its translation: CASSLTSGGRDTQYF.

The V and J genes are TRBV11-2 and TRBJ2-3; tentatively, D is TRBD1 or TRBD2 (6 bases each). Germline V lookup: CDR1 SGHAT, CDR2 FQNNGV. The V and J ends lost 8 bases and 2 bases respectively, with 14 bases between them. The CDR3 has 14 residues. The CDR3 DNA sequence: TGTGCCAGCGCCGTAGGGGGGCCCACAGATACGCAGTATTTT. Translation: CASAVGGPTDTQYF.

The V and J genes are TRBV6-1 and TRBJ1-5, with D perhaps matching TRBD1 (6 bases). The CDR3 runs to 16 residues. Germline V lookup: CDR1 MNHNS, CDR2 SASEGT. Trimming stripped 4 bases from V and 0 bases from J, with 13 bases between. This CDR3 is CASSGDNRVSNQPQHF. For the CDR3, the DNA is TGTGCCAGCAGTGGAGATAACAGGGTTAGCAATCAGCCCCAGCATTTT.

The rearrangement links TRBV19 to TRBJ1-1; 7 nucleotides align to TRBD1. Per germline, CDR1 LNHDA and CDR2 SQIVND (reference sequence). Trimming at V came to 3 bases and at J to 7 bases, leaving 5 bases not matched to a gene. The CDR3 is made up of 13 amino acids. This CDR3 is CASSMGQKSEAFF. CDR3 bases: TGTGCCAGTAGTATGGGACAGAAAAGTGAAGCTTTCTTT.

This chain joins TRBV20-1 and TRBJ1-4, with D uncertain. Germline lookup yields CDR1 DFQATT and CDR2 SNEGSKA (reference sequence). V lost 2 bases and J 8 bases, leaving 6 bases between the germline ends. This CDR3 has 11 residues. The CDR3 protein is CSARFGEKLFF. In DNA form, the CDR3 reads TGCAGTGCTAGATTCGGGGAAAAACTGTTTTTT.

The chain employs TRBV7-2 and TRBJ2-1, with TRBD2 matching 7 bases. CDR1 and CDR2 from the germline V gene are SGHTA and FQGNSA. With 4 bases clipped from V and 8 bases from J, the junction kept 17 bases outside the gene matches. The CDR3 totals 17 residues. The CDR3 is CASSSFPRGGGPHEQFF. The CDR3 DNA sequence: TGTGCCAGCAGCTCCTTCCCTAGGGGCGGGGGACCCCATGAGCAGTTCTTC.

J is TRBJ2-3 and V is TRBV19; TRBD2 is a possible D gene (6 bases). This CDR3 is 14 amino acids long. Germline-derived CDR1 and CDR2 are LNHDA and SQIVND (reference sequence). The V and J ends lost 7 bases and 1 base respectively, with 12 bases between them. The DNA for the CDR3 is TGTGCCAGTACCCCCTCGGGGGGCACAGATACGCAGTATTTT. It yields the protein CASTPSGGTDTQYF.

The gene calls are TRBV18 and TRBJ2-3; D unclear. Trimming took 3 bases from V and 3 from J, leaving 13 bases between them. The CDR3 runs 15 residues. Germline lookup yields CDR1 KGHSH and CDR2 LQKENI. The chain's CDR3 is CASSPIDGVTDTQYF. The CDR3 DNA is TGTGCCAGCTCACCTATTGATGGCGTTACAGATACGCAGTATTTT.

The chain links TRBV11-2 to TRBJ2-2, with 9 bases identical to TRBD2. This CDR3 spans 16 amino acids. V lost 8 bases and J lost 6; bases outside the gene matches: 13. CDR1 and CDR2 (germline): SGHAT, FQNNGV. For the CDR3, the DNA is TGTGCCAGCCGCCGTCGGACTAGCGTCAATGCCGGGGAGCTGTTTTTT. Translated, it gives CASRRRTSVNAGELFF.

This clone was picked up one time. The rearrangement joins TRBV11-2 to TRBJ1-5, with 7 nucleotides matching TRBD1. Germline V gene sequence: CDR1 SGHAT, CDR2 FQNNGV. V dropped 5 bases and J dropped 0; count of bases not matched to a gene: 16. CDR3 length: 19 residues. The CDR3 DNA reads as TGTGCCAGCAGCCCGATAACAGGGGACCAGTTCTATAGCAATCAGCCCCAGCATTTT. Encoded protein: CASSPITGDQFYSNQPQHF.

This chain links TRBV6-1 with TRBJ2-1, with 7 bases aligning to TRBD1. V was pared by 5 bases and J by 3 bases, with 7 bases of the junction left unmatched. CDR1 and CDR2 from the germline V gene are MNHNS and SASEGT. CDR3 size: 15 residues. The CDR3: CASSIQTGNYNEQFF. DNA of the CDR3: TGTGCCAGCAGTATACAGACAGGGAACTACAATGAGCAGTTCTTC.

This sequence joins TRBV15 and TRBJ2-3; D call uncertain. The V gene's germline CDR1 is LNHNV and CDR2 YYDKDF (reference sequence). The V end was cut by 0 bases, the J end by 5 bases, with 3 bases between. This CDR3 comprises 12 residues. CDR3 protein: CATSRDIDTQYF. The CDR3 region has the DNA TGTGCCACCAGCAGAGATATAGATACGCAGTATTTT.

The chain recombines TRBV7-2 with TRBJ1-4; D call uncertain. This CDR3 region has 14 residues. The V end was cut by 3 bases, the J end by 3 bases, with 8 bases between. Germline CDR1 and CDR2: SGHTA and FQGNSA. The CDR3 protein is CASSLGVANEKLFF. The CDR3 nucleotides read TGTGCCAGCAGCTTGGGTGTAGCTAATGAAAAACTGTTTTTT.

The J gene is TRBJ2-5, the V gene TRBV9; perhaps TRBD2 as D (6 bases). Germline CDR1 and CDR2: SGDLS and YYNGEE. The V end was cut by 4 bases, the J end by 9 bases, with 19 bases between. The CDR3 loop spans 14 amino acids. CDR3 nucleotides: TGTGCCAGCAGCCCACCGGACTACCCGCGGTCCCAGTACTTC. It is translated as CASSPPDYPRSQYF.

CDR3 sequence reads: CATSRDLDPETTEAFF. The CDR3 region has the DNA TGTGCCACCAGCAGAGATTTGGACCCAGAGACCACTGAAGCTTTCTTT. The V gene is TRBV15, the J gene TRBJ1-1, with D hard to call. Trimming removed 0 bases at V and 4 bases at J, with 15 bases between. The CDR3 spans 16 residues. CDR1 and CDR2 (germline): LNHNV, YYDKDF (reference sequence).

This chain uses TRBV30 with TRBJ2-1; no clear D gene. Germline assignment: CDR1 GTSNPN and CDR2 SVGIG (reference sequence). This CDR3 comprises 16 residues. The V end was cut by 0 bases, the J end by 10 bases, with 22 bases between. In DNA, the CDR3 is TGTGCCTGGAGTGTATTTGGATCTGAGAAATATACAGAGCAGTTCTTC. It codes for CAWSVFGSEKYTEQFF.

In its sample, this clone was seen once. V is TRBV19 and J is TRBJ1-2; weak D call: TRBD1 (6 bases). Looked up from germline, CDR1 is LNHDA and CDR2 is SQIVND (reference sequence). The CDR3 is made up of 14 amino acids. The V gene lost 7 bases and the J gene lost 6 bases, with 18 bases spanning the gap. CDR3 residues: CASTSQGPENGYTF. The CDR3 DNA reads TGTGCCAGTACCTCACAGGGCCCTGAAAATGGCTACACCTTC. Combining the CDR3 with reference TRBV19 and TRBJ1-2 gives the whole variable domain DGGITQSPKYLFRKEGQNVTLSCEQNLNHDAMYWYRQDPGQGLRLIYYSQIVNDFQKGDIAEGYSVSREKKESFPLTVTSAQKNPTAFYLCASTSQGPENGYTFGSGTRLTVV.

The chain uses TRBV5-8 and TRBJ1-1; tentatively, D is TRBD1 (5 bases). The V end lost 2 bases, the J end lost 0 bases, and 11 bases lay between the germline ends. There are 15 residues in the CDR3. Germline CDR1 is SGHTS and CDR2 is YDEGEE. CDR3 in amino acids: CASSFRGSMNTEAFF. The CDR3 DNA sequence: TGTGCCAGCAGCTTCCGGGGGTCTATGAACACTGAAGCTTTCTTT.

V is TRBV18 and J is TRBJ2-7; no firm D call. CDR1 KGHSH and CDR2 LQKENI come from the germline V gene. This CDR3 has 15 amino acids. The ends were cut back, 2 bases at V and 1 base at J, with 12 bases in the middle. Here the CDR3 DNA reads TGTGCCAGCTCACCAGAAAGGGTGGGATCCTACGAGCAGTACTTC. Translated: CASSPERVGSYEQYF.

V is TRBV7-9 and J is TRBJ2-1; D may be TRBD1 (5 bases). The V end was cut by 5 bases, the J end by 0 bases, with 11 bases between. CDR1 is SEHNR and CDR2 is FQNEAQ in the germline V gene (reference sequence). The CDR3 sequence is 15 residues long. The CDR3 DNA sequence: TGTGCCAGCAGCCGACAGTCCCGCTCCTACAATGAGCAGTTCTTC. Translated, it gives CASSRQSRSYNEQFF. Combining the CDR3 with reference TRBV7-9 and TRBJ2-1 gives the whole variable domain DTGVSQNPRHKITKRGQNVTFRCDPISEHNRLYWYRQTLGQGPEFLTYFQNEAQLEKSRLLSDRFSAERPKGSFSTLEIQRTEQGDSAMYLCASSRQSRSYNEQFFGPGTRLTVL.